A selection of T cell receptor beta chains follows, all from one sample in a study of T cells in Graves' hyperthyroidism and ophthalmopathy. MiXCR was run by TCRdb on the multiplex PCR reads, yielding one entry per CDR3 protein. The sample consists of around 300,000 distinct CDR3 sequences, approximately 15% of them appearing once. Specimen: blood. These receptors were collected from a young woman with Graves' hyperthyroidism. Each CDR3 is given with its conserved first and last residue. The order of the fields is clone size, J gene, D gene, CDR3 length, V gene, CDR3 protein, CDR3 DNA. D genes are given only for firm matches. The size of a clone is reported for some rows only, either as once, few or many, or as a class for expanded clones.

. TRBJ2-3 TRBD2 16 TRBV13 CASSLRTSADTDTQYF TGTGCCAGCAGCCTGAGGACTAGCGCGGACACAGATACGCAGTATTTT
few TRBJ2-7 . 9 TRBV12-3/TRBV12-4 CASRYEQYF TGTGCCAGCCGATACGAGCAGTACTTC
. TRBJ2-5 . 12 TRBV29-1 CSATQVGETQYF TGCAGCGCCACCCAGGTAGGGGAGACCCAGTACTTC
. TRBJ2-1 TRBD2 18 TRBV6-2/TRBV6-3 CASSYNSGLAGVSNEQFF TGTGCCAGCAGTTACAATTCAGGACTAGCGGGAGTCAGCAATGAGCAGTTCTTC
many TRBJ1-1 . 14 TRBV2 CASILDTMNTEAFF TGTGCCAGCATTCTGGACACCATGAACACTGAAGCTTTCTTT
. TRBJ2-7 TRBD2 14 TRBV20-1 CSARGLAELYEQYF TGCAGTGCTAGAGGACTAGCGGAGCTATACGAGCAGTACTTC
few TRBJ1-1 . 13 TRBV7-2 CASSFHTNTEAFF TGTGCCAGCAGCTTCCACACGAACACTGAAGCTTTCTTT
. TRBJ2-4 . 12 TRBV4-1 CASSQDMNIQYF TGCGCCAGCAGCCAAGATATGAACATTCAGTACTTC
many TRBJ2-2 . 12 TRBV30 CAWDTGNGELFF TGTGCCTGGGACACCGGGAACGGGGAGCTGTTTTTT
. TRBJ2-3 . 15 TRBV20-1 CSARDIAVRTIPQYF TGCAGTGCTAGAGATATTGCAGTTCGAACCATCCCGCAGTATTTT
many TRBJ2-2 TRBD1 16 TRBV7-2 CASSTYWDRNTGELFF TGTGCCAGCAGCACTTATTGGGACAGGAACACCGGGGAGCTGTTTTTT
. TRBJ2-1 TRBD2 17 TRBV11-2 CASSLESGRAERSEQFF TGTGCCAGCAGCTTAGAGAGCGGGAGGGCCGAAAGGAGTGAGCAGTTCTTC
many TRBJ2-1 . 13 TRBV5-1 CASSPGGHNEQFF TGCGCCAGCAGCCCCGGCGGCCACAATGAGCAGTTCTTC
many TRBJ2-3 TRBD1 15 TRBV24-1 CATSDPTGGSDTQYF TGTGCCACCAGTGATCCGACAGGGGGCTCTGATACGCAGTATTTT
many TRBJ1-2 TRBD1 11 TRBV2 CASSSGGGYTF TGTGCCAGCAGTTCAGGGGGAGGCTACACCTTC
many TRBJ2-3 TRBD2 14 TRBV20-1 CSKPGTSGRDTQYF TGCAGTAAACCCGGGACTAGCGGGAGAGATACGCAGTATTTT
. TRBJ1-6 . 17 TRBV20-1 CSARPTPSGFVGSPLHF TGCAGTGCTAGACCAACCCCAAGCGGGTTTGTGGGTTCACCCCTCCACTTT
many TRBJ1-5 TRBD1 16 TRBV20-1 CSAQTLRGTGVQPQHF TGCAGTGCTCAAACCCTCCGAGGGACAGGGGTGCAGCCCCAGCATTTT
many TRBJ2-7 . 14 TRBV6-1 CASSYGGEAYEQYF TGTGCCAGCAGTTATGGGGGAGAGGCCTACGAGCAGTACTTC
few TRBJ2-3 TRBD1 15 TRBV28 CASSFGQGLTDTQYF TGTGCCAGCAGTTTCGGACAGGGACTCACAGATACGCAGTATTTT
. TRBJ2-3 TRBD2 17 TRBV5-1 CASSSVEVAGVSDTQYF TGCGCCAGCAGCTCCGTGGAGGTAGCGGGAGTTTCTGATACGCAGTATTTT
. TRBJ2-2 TRBD1 13 TRBV20-1 CSARATGAGELFF TGCAGTGCTAGGGCCACAGGGGCCGGGGAGCTGTTTTTT